This T cell receptor (beta chain) was observed in a study of CD8 T cells in ankylosing spondylitis. This CDR3 contains 15 residues. Germline V gene lookup returns CDR1 SGHAT and CDR2 FQNNGV. Unmatched junction bases numbered 3, after V lost 5 bases and J lost 6 bases. Making use of molecular barcodes, quantitative 5'-RACE generated TCR beta libraries. TCRdb reprocessed the 5' RACE reads with MiXCR, giving one entry per CDR3 protein. The repertoire holds fewer than 35,000 distinct CDR3 sequences, with approximately 15% as singletons. Notes on the study in general: Certain motif variants had earlier appeared in reactive arthritis synovial fluid and blood. Apparently characteristic of ankylosing spondylitis blood was a TCR beta motif (eight highly homologous variants). The disease-linked clones had a CD8+ phenotype and low blood frequencies.

On this clonotype: Its antigen is currently unknown.

The chain joins TRBV11-2 to TRBJ2-3; 15 bases agree with TRBD2. This TCR came from a male donor with ankylosing spondylitis or in good health (not recorded which). The sample was blood. Written as DNA, the CDR3 is TGTGCCAGCAGCCGCGGGACTAGCGGGGGGGATACGCAGTATTTT. Translated: CASSRGTSGGDTQYF.